This TCR beta chain was sequenced during a study of Ad26.COV2.S vaccination and SARS-CoV-2 variants. Across the study: By the intramuscular route, Ad26.COV2.S was given once, or twice 56 days apart.

Regarding this clone: Its antigen remains unidentified.

The CDR3 totals 14 residues. The V gene's germline CDR1 is SGDLS and CDR2 YYNGEE. V was cut by 4 bases and J by 6 bases, with 14 bases left in between. Clones were sequenced by immunoSEQ multiplex PCR, and TCRdb holds only the in-frame ones, with some missing. The sample holds approximately 240,000 clones, roughly 90% seen once. Treatment of the sample: roughly 19 received Ad26.COV2.S at low or high dose, single or two shots; a few received placebo; per-sample allocation not given. Each sample was drawn 63 days after the first injection (of vaccine or placebo). Study-wide points: TCR breadth and depth analyses may have underestimated total T cell responses. Reports say spike-specific CD8+ and CD4+ T cell responses covered substantial breadth after vaccination.

The clonotype was recovered from a person between 18 and 60 years old who received the Ad26.COV2.S COVID-19 vaccine or a placebo. V and J are TRBV9 and TRBJ2-1; D gene ambiguous. This material consisted of peripheral blood, taken in a trial of Ad26.COV2.S vaccine versus placebo. CDR3 loop: CASSPASVVNEQFF. CDR3 sequence (DNA): TGTGCCAGCAGCCCCGCCTCGGTGGTCAATGAGCAGTTCTTC.